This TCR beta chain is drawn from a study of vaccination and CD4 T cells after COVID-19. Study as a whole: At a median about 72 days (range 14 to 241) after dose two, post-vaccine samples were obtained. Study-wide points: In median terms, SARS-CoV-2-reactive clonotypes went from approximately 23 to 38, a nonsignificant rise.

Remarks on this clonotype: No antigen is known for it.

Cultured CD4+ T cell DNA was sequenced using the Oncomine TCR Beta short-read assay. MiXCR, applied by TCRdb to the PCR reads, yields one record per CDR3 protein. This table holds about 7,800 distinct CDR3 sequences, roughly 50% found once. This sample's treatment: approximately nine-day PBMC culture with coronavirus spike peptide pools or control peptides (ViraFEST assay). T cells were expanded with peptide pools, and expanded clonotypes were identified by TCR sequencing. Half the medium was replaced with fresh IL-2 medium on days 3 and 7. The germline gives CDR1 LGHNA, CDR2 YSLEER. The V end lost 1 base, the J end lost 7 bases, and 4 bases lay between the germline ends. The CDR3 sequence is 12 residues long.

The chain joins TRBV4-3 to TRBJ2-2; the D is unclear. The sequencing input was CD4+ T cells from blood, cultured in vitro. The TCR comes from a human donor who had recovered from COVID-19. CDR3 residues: CASSQAHGELFF. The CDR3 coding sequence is TGCGCCAGCAGCCAAGCTCACGGGGAGCTGTTTTTT.